Following are 23 T cell receptor beta chains from one sample sequenced in a study of CD8 T cells in Susac syndrome. When the RNA was reverse transcribed, random hexamers were used with an input of roughly 0.5 to 1 ug. TCRdb ran MiXCR on the immunoSEQ multiplex PCR reads and lists one entry per CDR3 protein. This sample has 140,000 to 150,000 distinct CDR3 sequences; roughly 96% occur once, and the top ten carry about 0.11%. Sequences were obtained from CD4+ T cells from PBMCs. Receptors were obtained from a human donor with multiple sclerosis.

The rearrangement uses TRBV6-2 or TRBV6-3 and TRBJ1-2; D is perhaps TRBD1 (5 bases). Germline V gives CDR1 MNHEY, CDR2 SVGEGT. This CDR3 contains 12 residues. Trimming cost V 6 bases and J 8 bases, with 13 bases left between them. CDR3 bases: TGTGCCAGCAGCCGTCTAGGGACCGGCTACACCTTC. Protein sequence: CASSRLGTGYTF.

The chain recombines TRBV4-1 with TRBJ1-4; D gene uncertain. The CDR3 is 17 residues long. V was clipped by 3 bases and J by 8 bases, with 22 bases between them. The germline CDR1 and CDR2 sequences are MGHRA and YSYEKL. The DNA of the CDR3 is TGCGCCAGCAGCCACATCGGCAGGAGCTCTGGAAAGGAAAAACTGTTTTTT. Amino acids: CASSHIGRSSGKEKLFF.

The chain carries TRBV20-1 and TRBJ2-1, with 11 bases matching TRBD2. This CDR3 has 15 residues. V shed 5 bases, J shed 5 bases, and the junction held 8 bases outside the gene matches. Germline V gene sequence: CDR1 DFQATT, CDR2 SNEGSKA (reference sequence). CDR3 nucleotides: TGCAGTGCTGGACTTAGCGGGAGGGGGAACAATGAGCAGTTCTTC. Translating it yields CSAGLSGRGNNEQFF.

The DNA of the CDR3 is TGCAGTGCTAGAGTACTAGCGGGAGGGCCCTCCTACGAGCAGTACTTC. It is translated as CSARVLAGGPSYEQYF. The chain uses TRBV20-1 and TRBJ2-7; 13 nucleotides line up with TRBD2. This CDR3 is built from 16 residues. The germline CDR1 and CDR2 sequences are DFQATT and SNEGSKA (reference sequence). V trimming: 1 base; J trimming: 0 bases; junction bases outside the gene matches: 3.

J is TRBJ1-6 and V is TRBV7-9; no reliable D call. V was trimmed by 5 bases and J by 7 bases, leaving 9 bases between them. The length of the CDR3 is 13 residues. The germline V gene encodes CDR1 SEHNR and CDR2 FQNEAQ (reference sequence). The DNA of the CDR3 is TGTGCCAGCAGCCCGATCGGAAATTCACCCCTCCACTTT. Translated: CASSPIGNSPLHF.

This clonotype was seen just once. V gene TRBV15 combines with J gene TRBJ2-1; D ambiguous. Germline V CDR1 and CDR2: LNHNV, YYDKDF (reference sequence). V gave up 1 base and J gave up 5 bases, with 6 bases separating them. The CDR3 extends over 13 amino acids. The CDR3 sequence is CATSRGRNNEQFF. The DNA of the CDR3 is TGTGCCACCAGCAGAGGCCGCAACAATGAGCAGTTCTTC.

V is TRBV12-3 or TRBV12-4 and J is TRBJ2-7, with D possibly matching TRBD2 (8 bases). Trimming shortened V by 5 bases and J by 3 bases, and 26 bases separated the two germline ends. CDR3 length equals 18 residues. CDR3 region: CASSLIALGGGTVYEQYF. In nucleotides, the CDR3 is TGTGCCAGCAGTCTAATAGCTTTGGGCGGGGGGACAGTCTACGAGCAGTACTTC.

The chain joins TRBV27 to TRBJ2-1, with 10 bases identical to TRBD1. Germline V gives CDR1 MNHEY, CDR2 SMNVEV (reference sequence). J lost 4 bases, V lost 5 bases, and 11 bases had no gene match. The CDR3 runs 17 residues. The CDR3 here is CASSPRQGALLYNEQFF. The DNA of the CDR3 is TGTGCCAGCAGTCCCCGACAGGGGGCGCTCCTTTACAATGAGCAGTTCTTC.

The rearrangement uses TRBV27 and TRBJ2-7, with D possibly called TRBD1 or TRBD2 (5 bases each). The ends were cut back, 4 bases at V and 1 base at J, with 11 bases in the middle. Germline CDR1 is MNHEY and CDR2 is SMNVEV (reference sequence). The CDR3 is 14 residues long. CDR3 bases: TGTGCCAGCAGTTACCGGGACGGGTCCTACGAGCAGTACTTC. Protein product: CASSYRDGSYEQYF.

The V call is TRBV29-1, the J call TRBJ2-3; D might be TRBD2 (6 bases). The CDR3 runs to 14 residues. Trimming took 6 bases from V and 0 from J, leaving 13 bases between them. The germline V gene has CDR1 SQVTM and CDR2 ANQGSEA. CDR3 DNA: TGCAGCGTGAACGTAGCGGCCAGCACAGATACGCAGTATTTT. Translated: CSVNVAASTDTQYF.

The J gene is TRBJ2-2, the V gene TRBV6-5, with D possibly being TRBD2 (6 bases). The CDR3 contains 15 residues. V shed 9 bases and J shed 4 bases, with 18 bases lying between them. The germline V gene has CDR1 MNHEY and CDR2 SVGAGI. CDR3 residues: CASNAIGRPTGELFF. CDR3 nucleotides: TGTGCCAGTAATGCGATTGGGAGGCCCACCGGGGAGCTGTTTTTT.

The chain is built from TRBV29-1 and TRBJ2-5; TRBD2 aligns across 7 bases. The CDR3 loop spans 13 amino acids. Germline CDR1 SQVTM, CDR2 ANQGSEA. The V segment lost 8 bases and the J segment 2 bases; nucleotides outside the gene matches: 8. This CDR3 is CSTRGGGQETQYF. The CDR3 DNA is TGCAGCACTCGTGGGGGGGGGCAAGAGACCCAGTACTTC.

J is TRBJ2-7 and V is TRBV28, with 10 bases identical to TRBD2. Trimming removed 4 bases from V and 2 bases from J; junction bases left unmatched: 5. Germline V gene lookup returns CDR1 MDHEN and CDR2 SYDVKM. This CDR3 contains 15 residues. The CDR3 loop is CASSSLAGAPYEQYF. CDR3 nucleotide sequence: TGTGCCAGCAGTTCTCTAGCGGGAGCGCCCTACGAGCAGTACTTC.

The J gene is TRBJ2-2, the V gene TRBV2, with D perhaps being TRBD1 or TRBD2 (6 bases each). Trimming pared 3 bases from V and 5 bases from J, leaving 16 bases between. Looked up from germline, CDR1 is SNHLY and CDR2 is FYNNEI. The CDR3 is 16 residues long. The CDR3 DNA follows: TGTGCCAGCAGTGATGGGGGGCAGTTTAAGACCGGGGAGCTGTTTTTT. It translates to CASSDGGQFKTGELFF.

V usage is TRBV7-2 and J usage is TRBJ1-2; 8 nucleotides line up with TRBD1. This CDR3 region has 16 residues. Germline V gives CDR1 SGHTA, CDR2 FQGNSA. V shed 5 bases and J 2 bases; nucleotides not matched to a gene: 10. CDR3: CASSPGITGGNYGYTF. In DNA, the CDR3 is TGTGCCAGCAGCCCGGGGATCACAGGGGGGAACTATGGCTACACCTTC.

With regard to this clonotype: An end of the junction does not agree with germline; a read error may underlie this. This chain uses TRBV20-1 with TRBJ1-1; no clear D gene. CDR1 is DFQATT, CDR2 SNEGSKA, per germline (reference sequence). The CDR3 extends over 11 amino acids. Here the CDR3 reads CSARGGAEAFF. Here the CDR3 DNA reads TGCAGTGCGAGAGGCGGGGCTGAAGCTTTCTTT.

This clonotype was picked up one time. The chain has TRBV20-1 and TRBJ2-3; the D is unclear. The CDR3 covers 14 residues. The V end lost 3 bases, the J end lost 0 bases, and 10 bases lay between the germline ends. Germline V gene lookup returns CDR1 DFQATT and CDR2 SNEGSKA (reference sequence). The CDR3 spells CSASDAESTDTQYF. CDR3 nucleotides: TGCAGTGCTAGTGACGCGGAGAGCACAGATACGCAGTATTTT.

This chain connects TRBV7-8 to TRBJ1-1; unclear D gene. Germline CDR1 and CDR2: SGHVS and FQNEAQ. The V gene lost 5 bases and the J gene lost 1 base, with 5 bases spanning the gap. The CDR3 totals 12 residues. CDR3: CASSGGNTEAFF. In nucleotides, the CDR3 is TGTGCCAGCAGCGGCGGGAACACTGAAGCTTTCTTT.

A remark on this clonotype: At one of its ends the junction is not consistent with the germline gene, which may arise from a read error. The chain carries TRBV27 and TRBJ2-3; D is possibly TRBD1 or TRBD2 (7 bases each). The CDR3 has 13 amino acids. The germline V gene has CDR1 MNHEY and CDR2 SMNVEV (reference sequence). CDR3 bases: TGTTCCAGCAGGGGGGACTACACAGATACGCAGTATTTT. Translating it yields CSSRGDYTDTQYF.

V and J are TRBV6-2 or TRBV6-3 and TRBJ2-5, with D unclear. V dropped 6 bases and J dropped 6 bases, with 11 bases sitting between them. Germline CDR1 and CDR2: MNHEY and SVGEGT. The CDR3 has 12 residues. The chain's CDR3 is CASSRPRQTQYF. The CDR3 DNA reads as TGTGCCAGCAGCCGTCCTAGGCAGACCCAGTACTTC.

The rearrangement links TRBV9 to TRBJ1-5; tentative D call: TRBD1 (6 bases). V dropped 5 bases and J dropped 2 bases, with 14 bases sitting between them. This CDR3 has 15 amino acids. The germline gives CDR1 SGDLS, CDR2 YYNGEE. The CDR3 DNA follows: TGTGCCAGCAGTTCTACAGGGTTGGGCAATCAGCCCCAGCATTTT. Its translation: CASSSTGLGNQPQHF.

This chain uses TRBV5-6 with TRBJ1-6; no reliable D call. The CDR3 runs to 13 residues. Looked up from germline, CDR1 is SGHDT and CDR2 is YYEEEE. Trimming shortened V by 4 bases and J by 7 bases, and 9 bases separated the two germline ends. The CDR3 reads CASSSKWNSPLHF. CDR3 coding DNA: TGTGCCAGCAGCAGCAAGTGGAATTCACCCCTCCACTTT.

The V gene is TRBV7-2, the J gene TRBJ1-2; 8 bases agree with TRBD1. V trimming: 1 base; J trimming: 5 bases; junction bases outside the gene matches: 12. The germline gives CDR1 SGHTA, CDR2 FQGNSA. The CDR3 runs to 17 residues. The CDR3 DNA reads TGTGCCAGCAGCTTAGATTTTACGGGGACAGGAGCTTATGGCTACACCTTC. It specifies CASSLDFTGTGAYGYTF.